This TCR beta chain was obtained from a study of T cell responses to AZD1222 COVID-19 vaccine. Findings and caveats of the study: It was only 6 or 7 AZD1222 recipients who were seropositive at baseline. Nearly half of the spike-specific TCRs reportedly recognize variant regions that carry no mutations. No repertoire was sampled before or during the peak T cell response, only after it.

Using immunoSEQ multiplex PCR, the repertoire was profiled, and TCRdb retains in-frame clones only, with some absent. The sample has over 150,000 clones; about 92% are singletons. This clone was seen more than once but under ten times. The antigen remains undetermined. Source: peripheral blood, taken on day 0 of MenACWY control vaccination. This TCR was sampled from an adult in good health.

The CDR3 protein is CASSLISRGLNTGELFF. The CDR3 DNA reads as TGTGCCAGCAGCTTAATTTCGAGGGGGTTGAACACCGGGGAGCTGTTTTTT. The chain couples TRBV7-3 to TRBJ2-2, with D possibly matching TRBD1 (6 bases). The germline V and J ends were trimmed by 1 base and 1 base, with 13 bases remaining between them. The CDR3 totals 17 residues. Germline V gene data show CDR1 as SGHTA and CDR2 as FQGTGA. The full variable domain, rest sourced from reference TRBV7-3 and TRBJ2-2, is GAGVSQTPSNKVTEKGKYVELRCDPISGHTALYWYRQSLGQGPEFLIYFQGTGAADDSGLPNDRFFAVRPEGSVSTLKIQRTERGDSAVYLCASSLISRGLNTGELFFGEGSRLTVL.